The clone carrying this TCR beta chain occurred many times. Its cognate antigen is unknown. The read ends 3 residues before the CDR3 terminus; that terminus is restored from the germline J gene. Here immunoSEQ multiplex PCR was the method, and the copy in TCRdb shows in-frame clones only, minus some. Singletons are absent from the sample, which has roughly 34,000 clones. The sample comes from a study of T cell clonality in common variable immunodeficiency. Study conclusions and caveats: The cause of increased CVID clonality remains unclear without subpopulation sequencing. Links between repertoire features and CVID complications were heterogeneity-limited.

Per germline, CDR1 SGHDT and CDR2 YYEEEE. The length of the CDR3 is 15 residues. Trimming stripped 1 base from V and 3 bases from J, with 13 bases between. The sequence was collected from a person aged 18 to 70 in good health. Material for sequencing was peripheral blood mononuclear cells. The chain is built from TRBV5-6 and TRBJ1-1, with a possible D match to TRBD1 (5 bases). The CDR3 is CASSLTLVRDTEAFF. The CDR3 bases that were read are TGTGCCAGCAGCTTGACTCTAGTCAGGGACACTGAA. The full variable domain, rest sourced from reference TRBV5-6 and TRBJ1-1, is DAGVTQSPTHLIKTRGQQVTLRCSPKSGHDTVSWYQQALGQGPQFIFQYYEEEERQRGNFPDRFSGHQFPNYSSELNVNALLLGDSALYLCASSLTLVRDTEAFFGQGTRLTVV.